This T cell receptor (beta chain) appears in the sequencing data of a study of control samples from healthy donors and cancer patients. Germline loops: CDR1 MNHEY, CDR2 SMNVEV (reference sequence). V lost 2 bases, J lost 4 bases, and 14 bases lay in between. The CDR3 spans 15 residues. Profiled with immunoSEQ multiplex PCR; TCRdb holds only in-frame clones, not every one. The sample has about 40,000 clones, 90% to 95% seen once. The J gene is TRBJ1-2, the V gene TRBV27, with D possibly being TRBD1 (6 bases). Sequenced material: blood. This TCR was recovered from a woman aged 45 to 65 in good health. The CDR3: CASSLSFDRSYGYTF. As DNA, the CDR3 is TGTGCCAGCAGTTTAAGCTTTGACAGGAGCTATGGCTACACCTTC.